A selection of T cell receptor beta chains follows, all from one sample in a study of blood T cell repertoires in COVID-19. Produced via immunoSEQ multiplex PCR; TCRdb's table is partial and in-frame only. This sample has about 63,000 clones; about 90% occur once, and the top ten carry approximately 4.3%. The sample consisted of peripheral blood. All receptors derive from a human donor in a cohort sampled during active COVID-19. The CDR3 runs from the conserved cysteine through the conserved F or W. A D gene is named only where the DNA matches it firmly. Some rows have no size entry. The others give once, few or many, or a class for an expanded clone.

>TRBJ1-6|TRBV19|.|.
CASSFVGQASSPLHF
TGTGCCAGTAGTTTCGTGGGCCAGGCCAGTTCACCCCTCCACTTT
>TRBJ1-2|TRBV10-1|.|.
CAHIFRRGTDYGYTF
TGCGCCCATATATTCAGAAGGGGGACGGACTATGGCTACACCTTC
>TRBJ1-2|TRBV28|.|.
CASGGHYGYTF
TGTGCCAGCGGAGGACACTATGGCTACACCTTC
>TRBJ2-2|TRBV4-3|TRBD2|.
CASSQGVAGGTGELFF
TGCGCCAGCAGCCAAGGAGTGGCGGGGGGGACCGGGGAGCTGTTTTTT
>TRBJ2-1|TRBV5-1|TRBD2|once
CASSLRPGREGLDEQFF
TGCGCCAGCAGCTTGAGGCCCGGGCGGGAGGGCCTCGATGAGCAGTTCTTC
>TRBJ2-2|TRBV7-2|.|.
CASSWDSTTGELFF
TGTGCCAGCAGCTGGGACTCAACGACCGGGGAGCTGTTTTTT
>TRBJ1-4|TRBV11-1|TRBD1|.
CASSRDIGTGNEKLFF
TGTGCCAGCAGCCGGGATATCGGGACAGGAAATGAAAAACTGTTTTTT
>TRBJ1-1|TRBV29-1|TRBD1|once
CRAGTGNTEAFF
TGCAGGGCCGGGACAGGGAACACTGAAGCTTTCTTT
>TRBJ2-1|TRBV14|.|.
CASSQDIYPPGNEQFF
TGTGCCAGCAGCCAAGATATTTACCCACCGGGTAATGAGCAGTTCTTC
>TRBJ2-6|TRBV7-3|.|.
CASGLQGLHSGANVLTF
TGTGCCAGCGGCCTCCAGGGCCTTCACTCTGGGGCCAACGTCCTGACTTTC
>TRBJ2-1|TRBV28|.|.
CASSERTTLYNEQFF
TGTGCCAGCAGCGAAAGGACTACATTATACAATGAGCAGTTCTTC
>TRBJ2-1|TRBV2|.|.
CASSDQDRTYNEQFF
TGTGCCAGCAGCGACCAGGATCGTACCTACAATGAGCAGTTCTTC
>TRBJ1-2|TRBV2|.|.
CASNSLGFNYGYTF
TGTGCCAGCAACTCCCTAGGTTTCAACTATGGCTACACCTTC
>TRBJ2-5|TRBV7-2|.|.
CASSSPGRGFGTQYF
TGTGCCAGCAGCTCCCCCGGCAGGGGATTTGGGACCCAGTACTTC
>TRBJ2-1|TRBV29-1|TRBD2|.
CSVEWRGEQFF
TGCAGCGTTGAATGGCGGGGGGAGCAGTTCTTC
>TRBJ1-1|TRBV7-2|.|.
CASSFNFFREAFF
TGTGCCAGCAGCTTTAATTTTTTTCGTGAAGCTTTCTTT
>TRBJ2-4|TRBV29-1|TRBD2|.
CSVVTQGGGLAKNIQYF
TGCAGCGTTGTAACGCAGGGCGGGGGGCTAGCCAAAAACATTCAGTACTTC
>TRBJ2-5|TRBV3-1/TRBV3-2|.|.
CASSQGRGRKTQYF
TGTGCCAGCAGCCAAGGGCGGGGGCGGAAGACCCAGTACTTC
>TRBJ2-7|TRBV6-5|.|few
CASRNNWGAYEQYF
TGTGCCAGCAGGAATAATTGGGGCGCGTACGAGCAGTACTTC
>TRBJ1-4|TRBV3-1/TRBV3-2|.|.
CASSQDIAHLATNEKLFF
TGTGCCAGCAGCCAAGATATAGCCCACCTAGCAACTAATGAAAAACTGTTTTTT
>TRBJ2-5|TRBV11-2|TRBD2|.
CASSNTGTRFGETQYF
TGTGCCAGCAGCAACACCGGGACTAGATTCGGAGAGACCCAGTACTTC
>TRBJ1-5|TRBV24-1|TRBD1|few
CATSDSRTGDQPQHF
TGTGCCACCAGTGACTCCCGGACAGGGGATCAGCCCCAGCATTTT
>TRBJ1-2|TRBV5-1|.|.
CASSLAGVNGYTF
TGCGCCAGCAGCTTGGCCGGAGTAAATGGCTACACCTTC
>TRBJ1-6|TRBV5-1|TRBD1|.
CASSKDRGQNSPLHF
TGCGCCAGCAGCAAGGACAGGGGGCAAAATTCACCCCTCCACTTT
>TRBJ2-7|TRBV10-2|.|.
CASSEADGYEQYF
TGCGCCAGCAGTGAGGCAGATGGTTACGAGCAGTACTTC
>TRBJ1-5|TRBV28|.|.
CASRLQGLRPQHF
TGTGCCAGCAGACTACAGGGCCTGCGGCCCCAGCATTTT
>TRBJ2-5|TRBV7-3|.|.
CASSPGGGRETQYF
TGTGCCAGCAGCCCCGGCGGGGGCAGAGAGACCCAGTACTTC
>TRBJ2-2|TRBV14|TRBD1|.
CASSLWTGTGTGELFF
TGTGCCAGCAGCCTATGGACAGGAACAGGTACCGGGGAGCTGTTTTTT
>TRBJ2-7|TRBV27|.|once
CASSPGQFYEQYF
TGTGCCAGCAGTCCAGGACAGTTCTACGAGCAGTACTTC
>TRBJ1-3|TRBV9|.|few
CASSARGGSGNTIYF
TGTGCCAGCAGCGCCCGCGGGGGCTCTGGAAACACCATATATTTT
>TRBJ1-1|TRBV2|.|.
CASISPVGRGNTEAFF
TGTGCCAGCATCTCACCGGTGGGCAGGGGGAACACTGAAGCTTTCTTT
>TRBJ2-3|TRBV14|TRBD2|.
CASSRTGTSRGTDTQYF
TGTGCCAGCAGCCGAACCGGGACTAGCCGTGGTACAGATACGCAGTATTTT
>TRBJ2-1|TRBV7-2|.|.
CASSLEPPFVAGEQFF
TGTGCCAGCAGCTTAGAACCCCCCTTCGTGGCGGGTGAGCAGTTCTTC
>TRBJ2-3|TRBV18|TRBD1|.
CASLAQGGTDTQYF
TGTGCCAGCCTGGCCCAGGGGGGCACAGATACGCAGTATTTT
>TRBJ2-7|TRBV7-2|.|.
CASSLALRGGEQYF
TGTGCCAGCAGCTTAGCGCTCAGGGGTGGGGAGCAGTACTTC
>TRBJ2-2|TRBV19|.|.
CASSPQVVGELFF
TGTGCCAGTAGTCCACAGGTAGTCGGGGAGCTGTTTTTT
>TRBJ1-1|TRBV7-9|.|.
CASSLVGAKTEAFF
TGTGCCAGCAGCTTGGTGGGGGCGAAGACTGAAGCTTTCTTT
>TRBJ1-5|TRBV30|.|.
CAWSLYSNQPQHF
TGTGCCTGGAGTCTATATAGCAATCAGCCCCAGCATTTT
>TRBJ2-2|TRBV5-1|TRBD1|.
CASSFRTGDTGELFF
TGCGCCAGCAGCTTCAGGACAGGGGACACCGGGGAGCTGTTTTTT
>TRBJ2-1|TRBV11-2|TRBD2|.
CASSLPRGGHYNEQFF
TGTGCCAGCAGCTTACCCCGGGGGGGCCACTACAATGAGCAGTTCTTC
>TRBJ2-1|TRBV7-8|.|.
CASSLSRLGNEQFF
TGTGCCAGCAGCTTAAGTAGGCTAGGCAATGAGCAGTTCTTC
>TRBJ2-3|TRBV5-8|TRBD1|.
CASSALGTAPSTDTQYF
TGTGCCAGCAGCGCGCTGGGGACAGCCCCTAGCACAGATACGCAGTATTTT
>TRBJ1-1|TRBV20-1|.|.
CSAWRDTEAFF
TGCAGTGCTTGGAGGGACACTGAAGCTTTCTTT
>TRBJ2-1|TRBV7-3|TRBD1|.
CASSQGAGMGEQFF
TGTGCCAGCAGCCAGGGGGCTGGAATGGGGGAGCAGTTCTTC
>TRBJ1-6|TRBV6-1|.|.
CASSEAAGYYNSPLHF
TGTGCCAGCAGTGAAGCGGCAGGGTATTATAATTCACCCCTCCACTTT
>TRBJ2-3|TRBV5-1|.|.
CASSLGTGLADTQYF
TGCGCCAGCAGCTTGGGCACAGGGCTGGCAGATACGCAGTATTTT
>TRBJ2-2|TRBV25-1|TRBD2|.
CASSEFWRGGRNTGELFF
TGTGCCAGCAGTGAATTCTGGCGGGGGGGCCGGAACACCGGGGAGCTGTTTTTT
>TRBJ1-2|TRBV5-6|TRBD1|.
CASSLMGTGGGLLGYTF
TGTGCCAGCAGCTTGATGGGGACAGGGGGTGGATTGCTTGGCTACACCTTC
>TRBJ1-4|TRBV7-9|.|once
CASSLTDMPTNEKLFF
TGTGCCAGCAGCTTAACGGACATGCCAACTAATGAAAAACTGTTTTTT
>TRBJ1-4|TRBV2|.|.
CASSVLGSGEEKLFF
TGTGCCAGCAGTGTTCTAGGGAGTGGCGAAGAAAAACTGTTTTTT
>TRBJ1-6|TRBV2|TRBD1|.
CASSKDRGQNSPLHF
TGTGCCAGCAGTAAAGACAGGGGGCAGAATTCACCCCTCCACTTT